The T cell receptor (beta chain) under discussion was sequenced for a study of Graves' ophthalmopathy and Graves' hyperthyroidism. The PBMCs were taken from less than 11 ml of fresh peripheral blood. Beta-chain TCR CDR3 regions were amplified from RNA transcripts. Investigators did first-round RT-PCR with HTBI primers, then second-round multiplex PCR. TCRdb re-called the multiplex PCR reads through MiXCR, storing one row per CDR3 protein. Counted here are approximately 700,000 distinct CDR3 sequences, 40% occurring once; the ten biggest clones make up roughly 45%. Trimming pared 1 base from V and 7 bases from J, leaving 11 bases between. Germline CDR1 is SQVTM and CDR2 is ANQGSEA. CDR3 length: 12 amino acids. Regarding this clonotype: No antigen is known for it.

Study-wide points: Using 13 signatures, a model distinguished ophthalmopathy from stable hyperthyroidism, reaching about 87% sensitivity and approximately 84% specificity.

The TCR originated in an adult man with Graves' ophthalmopathy. Sequencing used peripheral blood. V is TRBV29-1 and J is TRBJ2-7; weak D call: TRBD2 (7 bases). The CDR3 DNA reads TGCAGCGTTGAAGGGACTAGGGGGGAGCAGTACTTC. Amino acid sequence: CSVEGTRGEQYF.